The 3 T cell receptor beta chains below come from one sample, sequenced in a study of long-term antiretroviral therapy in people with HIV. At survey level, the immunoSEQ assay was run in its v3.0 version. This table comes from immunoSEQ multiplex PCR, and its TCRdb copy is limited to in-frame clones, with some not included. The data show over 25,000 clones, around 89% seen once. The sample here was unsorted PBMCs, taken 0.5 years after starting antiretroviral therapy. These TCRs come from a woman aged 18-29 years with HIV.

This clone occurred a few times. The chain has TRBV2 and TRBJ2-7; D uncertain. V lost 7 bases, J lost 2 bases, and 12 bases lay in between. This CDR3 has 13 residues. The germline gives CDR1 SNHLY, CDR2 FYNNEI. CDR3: CASNVASPYEQYF. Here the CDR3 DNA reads TGTGCCAGCAACGTTGCCAGTCCCTACGAGCAGTACTTC. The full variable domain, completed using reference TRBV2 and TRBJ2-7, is EPEVTQTPSHQVTQMGQEVILRCVPISNHLYFYWYRQILGQKVEFLVSFYNNEISEKSEIFDDQFSVERPDGSNFTLKIRSTKLEDSAMYFCASNVASPYEQYFGPGTRLTVT.

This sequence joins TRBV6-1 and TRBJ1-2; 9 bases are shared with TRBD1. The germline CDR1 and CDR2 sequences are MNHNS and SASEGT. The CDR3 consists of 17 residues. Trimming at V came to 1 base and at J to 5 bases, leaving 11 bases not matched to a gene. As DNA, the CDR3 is TGTGCCAGCAGTGAAGTGGGGACAGGGCAGGGCATATATGGCTACACCTTC. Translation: CASSEVGTGQGIYGYTF.

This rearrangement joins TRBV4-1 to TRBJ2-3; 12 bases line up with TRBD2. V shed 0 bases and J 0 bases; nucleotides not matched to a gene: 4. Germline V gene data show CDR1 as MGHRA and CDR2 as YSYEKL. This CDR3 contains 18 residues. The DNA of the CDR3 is TGCGCCAGCAGCCAAGACCTTACTAGCGGGGGGAGCACAGATACGCAGTATTTT. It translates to CASSQDLTSGGSTDTQYF.